The 4 T cell receptor beta chains given below trace back to one sample, sequenced in a study of T cells in Graves' hyperthyroidism and ophthalmopathy. The source material, RNA transcripts, was used to amplify TCR beta CDR3 regions. The HTBI primer set drove a first-round RT-PCR of the TCR CDR3. MiXCR was run by TCRdb on the multiplex PCR reads, yielding one entry per CDR3 protein. Altogether some 600,000 distinct CDR3 sequences are present, about 15% being singletons, with the ten largest covering approximately 5.7%. Sequenced: blood. These receptors came from a woman aged 25-40 years with Graves' hyperthyroidism that later progressed to Graves' ophthalmopathy.

This clonotype has at least ten counts. This sequence joins TRBV7-2 and TRBJ2-7; possible D gene TRBD2, 5 bases. Germline assignment: CDR1 SGHTA and CDR2 FQGNSA. This CDR3 region has 14 residues. Trimming pared 1 base from V and 0 bases from J, leaving 7 bases between. DNA of the CDR3: TGTGCCAGCAGCTTAGGAGACTACTCCTACGAGCAGTACTTC. Its translation: CASSLGDYSYEQYF.

This clonotype has a count of ten or more. V usage is TRBV7-2 and J usage is TRBJ1-2; no definite D call. This CDR3 is 14 amino acids long. Germline V gene data show CDR1 as SGHTA and CDR2 as FQGNSA. V lost 3 bases to trimming and J lost 4 bases, with 12 bases between them. The CDR3 sequence is CASSFTKASYGYTF. DNA of the CDR3: TGTGCCAGCAGCTTCACAAAAGCCAGCTATGGCTACACCTTC.

This clonotype has a count of ten or more. This rearrangement joins TRBV7-9 to TRBJ1-1, with D perhaps matching TRBD1 (6 bases). Trimming pared 8 bases from V and 0 bases from J, leaving 13 bases between. Germline assignment: CDR1 SEHNR and CDR2 FQNEAQ (reference sequence). The CDR3 spans 14 residues. The CDR3 here is CASSPDRMNTEAFF. CDR3 in DNA: TGTGCCAGCTCACCCGACAGGATGAACACTGAAGCTTTCTTT.

This clonotype was seen ten or more times. CDR3 sequence (DNA): TGTGCCAGCAGTCCCGATGGGGGTCCGTGGCCCCAGCATTTT. This translates into CASSPDGGPWPQHF. This rearrangement joins TRBV28 to TRBJ1-5; D might be TRBD1 (5 bases). The germline V and J ends were trimmed by 5 bases and 9 bases, with 17 bases remaining between them. The CDR3 is 14 amino acids. Germline CDR1 MDHEN, CDR2 SYDVKM.